These 25 T cell receptor beta chains came from one sample sequenced in a study of CD8 T cells in ankylosing spondylitis. TCRdb ran MiXCR on the 5' RACE reads and lists one entry per CDR3 protein. The data show around 150,000 distinct CDR3 sequences, about 7.3% seen once. Material: blood, either unsorted or a sorted T cell fraction (not recorded which). Receptors originate from a female donor with ankylosing spondylitis or in good health (not recorded which).

This chain joins TRBV4-3 and TRBJ2-7; tentatively, D is TRBD2 (7 bases). The CDR3 sequence is 15 residues long. V lost 0 bases and J 3 bases, leaving 12 bases between the germline ends. The germline CDR1 and CDR2 sequences are LGHNA and YSLEER. In DNA, the CDR3 is TGCGCCAGCAGCCAAGAACGGGGGGCCGTCTACGAGCAGTACTTC. It codes for CASSQERGAVYEQYF.

This clonotype was seen at least ten times. The chain uses TRBV3-1 and TRBJ2-2, with a tentative D call TRBD1 (6 bases). The germline gives CDR1 LGHDT, CDR2 YNNKEL (reference sequence). Trimming stripped 4 bases from V and 4 bases from J, with 10 bases between. This CDR3 comprises 14 residues. The CDR3 DNA reads TGTGCCAGCAGCCTCACAGGGTTCACCGGGGAGCTGTTTTTT. The encoded protein is CASSLTGFTGELFF.

This clonotype was counted ten times or more. This sequence joins TRBV28 and TRBJ2-7, with D perhaps TRBD2 (5 bases). The germline gives CDR1 MDHEN, CDR2 SYDVKM. This CDR3 contains 15 residues. The V and J ends lost 3 bases and 3 bases respectively, with 15 bases between them. The CDR3 reads CASSFLSSRDYEQYF. DNA of the CDR3: TGTGCCAGCAGTTTCTTGAGTTCCCGGGACTACGAGCAGTACTTC.

Many counts were recorded for this clonotype. J is TRBJ2-3 and V is TRBV7-2; 12 bases fit TRBD2. Per germline, CDR1 SGHTA and CDR2 FQGNSA. CDR3 length: 16 amino acids. The J segment lost 2 bases and the V segment lost 6 bases, leaving 6 bases of the junction unmatched. In DNA form, the CDR3 reads TGTGCCAGCAGGTCAACTAGCGGGGGGAACACAGATACGCAGTATTTT. Translating gives CASRSTSGGNTDTQYF.

This clonotype was seen ten or more times. The chain carries TRBV5-6 and TRBJ2-7; the D gene is possibly TRBD1 (6 bases). The CDR3 is made up of 14 amino acids. V was pared by 4 bases and J by 4 bases, with 15 bases between. Germline lookup yields CDR1 SGHDT and CDR2 YYEEEE. The CDR3 protein is CASSAGVVSYEQYF. The CDR3 nucleotides are TGTGCCAGCAGCGCAGGGGTTGTGTCGTACGAGCAGTACTTC.

Ten or more counts support this clonotype. This rearrangement joins TRBV5-6 to TRBJ2-1, with 7 bases fitting TRBD2. V lost 3 bases and J lost 7; bases outside the gene matches: 10. CDR1 and CDR2 from the germline V gene are SGHDT and YYEEEE. The CDR3 covers 15 residues. CDR3 loop: CASSSDGGGSNEQFF. In nucleotides, the CDR3 is TGTGCCAGCAGCTCGGATGGCGGGGGTTCGAATGAGCAGTTCTTC.

At least ten counts were recorded for this clonotype. V is TRBV5-5 and J is TRBJ1-5; D ambiguous. V lost 5 bases to trimming and J lost 9 bases, with 18 bases between them. CDR1 is SGHKS, CDR2 YYEKEE, per germline (reference sequence). The CDR3 is 14 residues long. The CDR3 region is CASSMEALVAPQHF. The CDR3 coding sequence is TGTGCCAGCAGTATGGAGGCTTTGGTGGCGCCCCAGCATTTT.

This clonotype was counted many times. The chain employs TRBV29-1 and TRBJ1-1; no definite D call. V gave up 8 bases and J gave up 3 bases, with 13 bases separating them. The germline gives CDR1 SQVTM, CDR2 ANQGSEA. This CDR3 is built from 12 residues. The CDR3 region has the DNA TGCAGCCCTCGGCGGGTGGACACTGAAGCTTTCTTT. Translated: CSPRRVDTEAFF.

This clonotype was seen at least ten times. The rearrangement links TRBV5-6 to TRBJ2-5; 10 bases map to TRBD2. This CDR3 region has 15 residues. Unmatched junction bases numbered 5, after V lost 0 bases and J lost 6 bases. Germline V gene sequence: CDR1 SGHDT, CDR2 YYEEEE. In DNA, the CDR3 is TGTGCCAGCAGCTTGGATATTAGCGGGGGGAAGACCCAGTACTTC. Protein product: CASSLDISGGKTQYF.

Ten or more counts support this clonotype. V is TRBV4-3 and J is TRBJ1-1; 9 bases line up with TRBD1. From germline, CDR1 is LGHNA and CDR2 YSLEER. V gave up 0 bases and J gave up 2 bases; unmatched junction bases: 4. The CDR3 is made up of 16 amino acids. This CDR3 reads CASSQDGDRVNTEAFF. CDR3 nucleotide sequence: TGCGCCAGCAGCCAAGATGGGGACAGGGTTAACACTGAAGCTTTCTTT.

This clonotype has ten or more counts. The V gene is TRBV5-1, the J gene TRBJ2-5; a weak D match, TRBD2 (5 bases). V lost 4 bases and J lost 5, with 21 bases in between. CDR3 size: 16 residues. The germline gives CDR1 SGHRS, CDR2 YFSETQ. CDR3 DNA sequence: TGCGCCAGCAGCATCTCTCCTCCCACTAGAGAGGAGACCCAGTACTTC. It translates to CASSISPPTREETQYF.

This clonotype showed up many times. The chain has TRBV5-1 and TRBJ2-7; possible D gene TRBD1, 6 bases. Trimming left V 7 bases short and J 0 bases short, with 14 bases between. The CDR3 has 14 amino acids. Germline CDR1 and CDR2: SGHRS and YFSETQ. The CDR3 DNA sequence: TGCGCCAGCGGACCCACAGGGAGCTCCTACGAGCAGTACTTC. Translation gives CASGPTGSSYEQYF.

This clonotype was counted ten times or more. The V gene is TRBV7-3, the J gene TRBJ2-1; 9 bases are a match to TRBD1. The CDR3 consists of 16 residues. Losses at the gene ends were 5 bases for V and 8 bases for J; bases not matched to a gene: 13. Looked up from germline, CDR1 is SGHTA and CDR2 is FQGTGA. CDR3 DNA: TGTGCCAGCAGCCTATTACCGGGACAGGGTTTTGATGAGCAGTTCTTC. Protein sequence: CASSLLPGQGFDEQFF.

This clonotype was picked up many times. V and J are TRBV20-1 and TRBJ1-1; possibly TRBD1 for D (5 bases). V was cut by 5 bases and J by 7 bases, with 17 bases left in between. This CDR3 is 13 amino acids long. The germline V gene encodes CDR1 DFQATT and CDR2 SNEGSKA (reference sequence). The CDR3 reads CSAYSGGKSEAFF. Written as DNA, the CDR3 is TGCAGTGCTTACTCGGGGGGTAAGAGTGAAGCTTTCTTT.

This clonotype was seen ten or more times. The CDR3 region has the DNA TGTGCCAGCAGTTCGATTAGCGGGGACTGGGGGAATACGCAGTATTTT. Its protein is CASSSISGDWGNTQYF. V and J are TRBV7-3 and TRBJ2-3; 8 bases are shared with TRBD2. Trimming took 6 bases from V and 7 from J; bases not matched to a gene: 15. There are 16 residues in the CDR3. CDR1 SGHTA and CDR2 FQGTGA come from the germline V gene.

This clonotype was seen ten or more times. The chain is built from TRBV7-2 and TRBJ1-2; D remains unclear. The CDR3 consists of 14 residues. The V and J ends lost 5 bases and 3 bases respectively, with 13 bases between them. The germline CDR1 and CDR2 sequences are SGHTA and FQGNSA. DNA for the CDR3: TGTGCCAGCAGCACCGTACGGGGAGACTATGGCTACACCTTC. Protein: CASSTVRGDYGYTF. The full variable domain, its missing parts supplied by reference TRBV7-2 and TRBJ1-2, is GAGVSQSPSNKVTEKGKDVELRCDPISGHTALYWYRQSLGQGLEFLIYFQGNSAPDKSGLPSDRFSAERTGGSVSTLTIQRTQQEDSAVYLCASSTVRGDYGYTFGSGTRLTVV.

The chain carries TRBV7-6 and TRBJ2-5; the D is unclear. V was cut by 2 bases and J by 5 bases, with 15 bases left in between. The germline gives CDR1 SGHVS, CDR2 FNYEAQ. The CDR3 runs to 15 residues. The CDR3 protein is CASSLIWDTGETQYF. The DNA for the CDR3 is TGTGCCAGCAGCTTAATTTGGGATACTGGGGAGACCCAGTACTTC.

This clonotype was detected once. A much larger clonotype is one base distant, so this may be a read error. The chain combines TRBV6-1 with TRBJ2-5, with TRBD2 identical over 9 bases. Germline loops: CDR1 MNHNS, CDR2 SASEGT. This CDR3 is built from 16 residues. The CDR3, as DNA: TGTGTCAGCAGGGTTTGGGCGGGGGGGTCCCCAGAGACCCAGTACTTC. As protein: CVSRVWAGGSPETQYF.

This clonotype occurred many times. V usage is TRBV20-1 and J usage is TRBJ2-3; D unresolved. CDR1 is DFQATT and CDR2 is SNEGSKA in the germline V gene (reference sequence). V was clipped by 3 bases and J by 5 bases, with 15 bases between them. The CDR3 has 14 amino acids. The CDR3 bases are TGCAGTGCTAGTAACACGAGGATTCGAGATACGCAGTATTTT. This encodes CSASNTRIRDTQYF.

The rearrangement links TRBV3-1 to TRBJ2-7, with 7 bases aligning to TRBD2. Germline CDR1 reads LGHDT; CDR2 reads YNNKEL (reference sequence). Trimming took 10 bases from V and 4 from J; bases not matched to a gene: 16. The CDR3 is 15 amino acids. The DNA of the CDR3 is TGTGCCACCTGCCAAGATGCTAGCGGAGTATACGAGCAGTACTTC. It is translated as CATCQDASGVYEQYF.

The table lists this clonotype with many counts. This may be a read error: a much more frequent sequence differs by one nucleotide. This chain connects TRBV7-2 to TRBJ2-5; D gene uncertain. The V end lost 5 bases, the J end lost 5 bases, and 6 bases lay between the germline ends. The CDR3 runs 11 residues. CDR1 SGHTA and CDR2 FQGNSA come from the germline V gene. The CDR3 spells CASSHGETQYF. Here the CDR3 DNA reads TGTGCCAGCAGCCATGGGGAGACCCAGTACTTC.

This clonotype was found many times. The rearrangement links TRBV10-3 to TRBJ1-2, with D perhaps TRBD1 (5 bases). The CDR3 is made up of 13 amino acids. Between the trimmed V and J ends, which lost 0 bases and 11 bases, there was a span of 13 bases. Germline loops: CDR1 ENHRY, CDR2 SYGVKD. CDR3 region: CAISESPGLPYTF. The CDR3 nucleotides read TGTGCCATCAGTGAGTCCCCGGGACTTCCTTACACCTTC.

This clonotype has just a few counts. The V call is TRBV7-2, the J call TRBJ2-1; perhaps TRBD1 as D (5 bases). The V end was cut by 3 bases, the J end by 10 bases, with 16 bases between. Germline V CDR1 and CDR2: SGHTA, FQGNSA. This CDR3 has 14 residues. The CDR3: CASSFKQAPAEQFF. Here the CDR3 DNA reads TGTGCCAGCAGCTTCAAACAGGCCCCCGCCGAGCAGTTCTTC.

This clonotype was seen ten or more times. The chain employs TRBV20-1 and TRBJ1-1, with a weak D call TRBD1 (5 bases). Germline CDR1 reads DFQATT; CDR2 reads SNEGSKA (reference sequence). The CDR3 covers 10 residues. V was shortened by 4 bases and J by 8 bases, with 8 bases between the two germline ends. The CDR3 protein is CSATRDEAFF. CDR3 sequence (DNA): TGCAGTGCTACCCGGGACGAAGCTTTCTTT.

This clonotype has ten or more counts. The chain employs TRBV20-1 and TRBJ2-7; perhaps TRBD1 as D (6 bases). Between the trimmed V and J ends, which lost 1 base and 3 bases, there was a span of 10 bases. Germline V gene lookup returns CDR1 DFQATT and CDR2 SNEGSKA (reference sequence). There are 13 residues in the CDR3. CDR3 bases: TGCAGTGCTAGAGTGACAGGAGACTACGAGCAGTACTTC. Translating gives CSARVTGDYEQYF.